The TCR beta chain under discussion was sequenced for a study of T-cell reconstitution after alpha-beta-depleted transplantation in children. V dropped 6 bases and J dropped 7 bases, with 19 bases sitting between them. This CDR3 contains 14 residues. CDR1 and CDR2 from the germline V gene are DFQATT and SNEGSKA (reference sequence). The library targeted TCRbeta and was prepared with unique molecular identifiers. TCRdb independently ran MiXCR on the PCR reads; one entry per CDR3 protein. This sample carries 250,000 to 350,000 distinct CDR3 sequences, 9.9% of them seen once, and the ten largest clones take around 9.1%.

Sequenced material: PBMCs from the stem cell graft donor, taken from the stem cell graft. The chain couples TRBV20-1 to TRBJ1-5, with D possibly being TRBD1 (6 bases). The sequence was obtained from a human donor who donated a stem cell graft to a child with SCID. The CDR3 nucleotides read TGCAGTGCCGAGGGGGGGGCAGGGCACCAGCCCCAGCATTTT. This translates into CSAEGGAGHQPQHF.